Following are 26 T cell receptor beta chains from one sample sequenced in a study of OX40 agonist ivuxolimab in advanced cancers. Clones were sequenced by immunoSEQ multiplex PCR, and TCRdb holds only the in-frame ones, with some missing. Here the sample spans 30,000 to 35,000 clones, roughly 79% being singletons. The sequenced sample was CD4+ or CD8+ T cells sorted from blood, obtained in a trial of the OX40 agonist ivuxolimab. Every receptor here comes from an adult with an advanced solid tumor such as melanoma, head and neck, liver or kidney cancer.

The chain combines TRBV18 with TRBJ2-5, with a possible D match to TRBD1 (6 bases). V was clipped by 8 bases and J by 3 bases, with 22 bases between them. Germline V gene lookup returns CDR1 KGHSH and CDR2 LQKENI. The CDR3 extends over 16 amino acids. This CDR3 reads CASTDIQGRPKETQYF. The CDR3 bases are TGTGCCAGCACGGACATACAGGGCCGTCCAAAAGAGACCCAGTACTTC. Supplemented by reference TRBV18 and TRBJ2-5, the full variable domain reads NAGVMQNPRHLVRRRGQEARLRCSPMKGHSHVYWYRQLPEEGLKFMVYLQKENIIDESGMPKERFSAEFPKEGPSILRIQQVVRGDSAAYFCASTDIQGRPKETQYFGPGTRLLVL.

The chain is built from TRBV10-3 and TRBJ2-7; the match to TRBD1 covers 7 bases. This CDR3 has 15 residues. Germline lookup yields CDR1 ENHRY and CDR2 SYGVKD. The ends lost 7 bases at V and 3 bases at J; junction bases unmatched: 12. CDR3 nucleotides: TGTGCCATCACTCCCTCCCGGGACAGATACTACGAGCAGTACTTC. This translates into CAITPSRDRYYEQYF.

This sequence joins TRBV5-6 and TRBJ1-5; D uncertain. CDR3 length: 13 residues. The germline V and J ends were trimmed by 4 bases and 7 bases, with 12 bases remaining between them. In germline, CDR1 is SGHDT, CDR2 YYEEEE. In nucleotides, the CDR3 is TGTGCCAGCAGCACAAGAGCGGGACAGCCCCAGCATTTT. The encoded protein is CASSTRAGQPQHF. The whole variable domain, filled in from reference TRBV5-6 and TRBJ1-5, reads DAGVTQSPTHLIKTRGQQVTLRCSPKSGHDTVSWYQQALGQGPQFIFQYYEEEERQRGNFPDRFSGHQFPNYSSELNVNALLLGDSALYLCASSTRAGQPQHFGDGTRLSIL.

The CDR3 DNA reads TGTGCCAGCAGCTCCGTTATTTCACCCCTCCACTTT. It yields the protein CASSSVISPLHF. This chain joins TRBV7-8 and TRBJ1-6; no clear D gene. The CDR3 runs to 12 residues. Germline V gene lookup returns CDR1 SGHVS and CDR2 FQNEAQ. Trimming pared 4 bases from V and 9 bases from J, leaving 7 bases between.

This clone was observed a single time. CDR3 region: CASSYGGNMNTEAFF. DNA of the CDR3: TGTGCCAGCAGTTACGGGGGAAACATGAACACTGAAGCTTTCTTT. This sequence joins TRBV6-5 and TRBJ1-1; D might be TRBD1 (5 bases). Germline lookup yields CDR1 MNHEY and CDR2 SVGAGI. The CDR3 is 15 residues long. Trimming took 2 bases from V and 0 from J, leaving 10 bases between them.

The chain links TRBV6-6 to TRBJ1-1; tentative D call: TRBD1 (5 bases). CDR1 is MNHNY, CDR2 SVGAGI, per germline (reference sequence). V gave up 2 bases and J gave up 0 bases, with 10 bases separating them. The length of the CDR3 is 15 residues. CDR3 sequence reads: CASSYGGNMNTEAFF. CDR3 nucleotides: TGTGCCAGCAGTTACGGGGGAAACATGAACACTGAAGCTTTCTTT.

The chain couples TRBV7-2 to TRBJ2-7; perhaps TRBD2 as D (5 bases). The CDR3 sequence is 13 residues long. V was trimmed by 4 bases and J by 0 bases, leaving 7 bases between them. CDR1 is SGHTA, CDR2 FQGNSA, per germline. In DNA, the CDR3 is TGTGCCAGCAGCTCGGGAAACTCCTACGAGCAGTACTTC. Its protein product is CASSSGNSYEQYF.

The chain carries TRBV18 and TRBJ1-1, with D unresolved. The germline CDR1 and CDR2 sequences are KGHSH and LQKENI. Trimming left V 4 bases short and J 2 bases short, with 8 bases between. CDR3 length: 13 residues. This CDR3 reads CASSRTDNTEAFF. CDR3 nucleotides: TGTGCCAGCTCACGGACGGACAACACTGAAGCTTTCTTT.

The chain has TRBV6-5 and TRBJ1-2; D is perhaps TRBD1 (5 bases). This CDR3 comprises 14 residues. Trimming left V 6 bases short and J 4 bases short, with 15 bases between. Germline CDR1 reads MNHEY; CDR2 reads SVGAGI. CDR3 DNA: TGTGCCAGCAGCTTGGGGGGAAAGGGCTATGGCTACACCTTC. Amino acid sequence: CASSLGGKGYGYTF.

This clone was seen just once. This may be a read error: a much more frequent sequence differs by one nucleotide. The chain is built from TRBV28 and TRBJ1-5, with D tentatively TRBD1 (5 bases). Per germline, CDR1 MDHEN and CDR2 SYDVKM. The ends were cut back, 4 bases at V and 0 bases at J, with 10 bases in the middle. The CDR3 sequence is 15 residues long. The CDR3 region has the DNA TGTGCCAGCAGTTGGGGCACTTATAGCAATCAGCCCCAGCATTTT. It yields the protein CASSWGTYSNQPQHF.

Note on this clone: At one end, the junction sequence differs from germline, possibly due to a read error. The DNA of the CDR3 is TGTGCCAGCAGCTTAGCCCTAGACAGGGTAAGAAACTTC. Amino acid sequence: CASSLALDRVRNF. The chain employs TRBV11-2 and TRBJ2-7; 7 nucleotides match TRBD1. In germline, CDR1 is SGHAT, CDR2 FQNNGV. This CDR3 is built from 13 residues.

This chain joins TRBV19 and TRBJ2-1; 7 bases align to TRBD1. V lost 6 bases to trimming and J lost 0 bases; unmatched junction nucleotides: 8. CDR1 and CDR2 (germline): LNHDA, SQIVND (reference sequence). This CDR3 is built from 16 residues. The CDR3 nucleotides read TGTGCCAGTAGCCGCCGAGGGGACAGCTCCTACAATGAGCAGTTCTTC. Translation gives CASSRRGDSSYNEQFF.

This rearrangement joins TRBV5-1 to TRBJ2-3, with a tentative D call TRBD1 (6 bases). CDR1 is SGHRS, CDR2 YFSETQ, per germline. V gave up 3 bases and J gave up 0 bases, with 11 bases separating them. The length of the CDR3 is 15 residues. The CDR3 DNA follows: TGCGCCAGCAGCTCCGACAGGCCGAGCACAGATACGCAGTATTTT. It codes for CASSSDRPSTDTQYF.

The rearrangement uses TRBV30 and TRBJ2-5; D possibly uses TRBD1 or TRBD2 (6 bases each). With 0 bases removed from V and 1 base from J, the gap between germline ends came to 12 bases. Germline values: CDR1 GTSNPN, CDR2 SVGIG (reference sequence). The CDR3 covers 15 residues. CDR3 nucleotide sequence: TGTGCCTGGAGTGTACCTCGGGGGCGCCAAGAGACCCAGTACTTC. Its protein is CAWSVPRGRQETQYF.

The chain employs TRBV9 and TRBJ1-4, with D possibly matching TRBD1 (5 bases). V lost 0 bases and J lost 8, with 11 bases in between. This CDR3 spans 14 amino acids. The germline gives CDR1 SGDLS, CDR2 YYNGEE. The CDR3 region has the DNA TGTGCCAGCAGCGTAGGTGGACAAATAGAAAAACTGTTTTTT. Translated, it gives CASSVGGQIEKLFF.

The genes are TRBV10-3 and TRBJ1-2, with 11 bases matching TRBD1. V was pared by 9 bases and J by 0 bases, with 3 bases of the junction left unmatched. Germline-derived CDR1 and CDR2 are ENHRY and SYGVKD. The CDR3 is 14 amino acids. The CDR3 nucleotides are TGTGCCATTCGGACAGGGGGCACTAACTATGGCTACACCTTC. Protein: CAIRTGGTNYGYTF.

The chain joins TRBV7-8 to TRBJ2-7, with D perhaps TRBD1 (6 bases). CDR3 length: 16 amino acids. V gave up 5 bases and J gave up 4 bases, with 21 bases separating them. Germline V gene sequence: CDR1 SGHVS, CDR2 FQNEAQ. The DNA of the CDR3 is TGTGCCAGCAGCGCGAGACCCCGGGGTCAGGGGTACGAGCAGTACTTC. Its protein is CASSARPRGQGYEQYF.

The J gene is TRBJ2-5, the V gene TRBV6-5; the D gene is possibly TRBD2 (5 bases). The CDR3 spans 13 residues. From germline, CDR1 is MNHEY and CDR2 SVGAGI. Deletions cut 8 bases from V and 2 bases from J, with 12 bases between. The CDR3 here is CASESGTQETQYF. As DNA, the CDR3 is TGTGCCAGCGAGAGCGGCACACAAGAGACCCAGTACTTC.

The chain links TRBV20-1 to TRBJ2-5; D may be TRBD2 (6 bases). Trimming took off 3 bases at V and 4 bases at J, with 6 bases between the two ends. CDR1 and CDR2 from the germline V gene are DFQATT and SNEGSKA (reference sequence). This CDR3 has 11 residues. As DNA, the CDR3 is TGCAGTGCTAGGGAGGGAGAGACCCAGTACTTC. Amino acids: CSAREGETQYF.

The chain has TRBV19 and TRBJ2-5; no reliable D call. The length of the CDR3 is 14 residues. V lost 6 bases and J lost 7, with 18 bases in between. CDR1 and CDR2 (germline): LNHDA, SQIVND (reference sequence). The CDR3 protein is CASSSGGLSGTQYF. CDR3 in DNA: TGTGCCAGTAGCTCAGGTGGGCTCTCGGGGACCCAGTACTTC.

This CDR3 reads CASSFSGDRNSPLHF. CDR3 coding DNA: TGCGCCAGCAGCTTTTCAGGGGATAGGAATTCACCCCTCCACTTT. V gene TRBV5-1 combines with J gene TRBJ1-6; D may be TRBD1 (6 bases). The CDR3 consists of 15 residues. Germline CDR1 SGHRS, CDR2 YFSETQ. V lost 2 bases to trimming and J lost 7 bases, with 13 bases between them.

This sequence joins TRBV9 and TRBJ2-2; TRBD1 matches 7 bases. V shed 3 bases, J shed 1 base, and the junction held 6 bases outside the gene matches. CDR1 and CDR2 (germline): SGDLS, YYNGEE. The CDR3 has 16 residues. The CDR3 region is CASSALTGLNTGELFF. The CDR3 DNA reads as TGTGCCAGCAGCGCCCTGACAGGGCTGAACACCGGGGAGCTGTTTTTT. The whole variable domain, remainder taken from reference TRBV9 and TRBJ2-2, is DSGVTQTPKHLITATGQRVTLRCSPRSGDLSVYWYQQSLDQGLQFLIQYYNGEERAKGNILERFSAQQFPDLHSELNLSSLELGDSALYFCASSALTGLNTGELFFGEGSRLTVL.

The J gene is TRBJ2-5, the V gene TRBV19, with D perhaps TRBD1 or TRBD2 (5 bases each). The V gene lost 5 bases and the J gene lost 5 bases, with 15 bases spanning the gap. Germline CDR1 LNHDA, CDR2 SQIVND (reference sequence). The CDR3 runs to 14 residues. In DNA, the CDR3 is TGTGCCAGTAGTCCCCCAAATGAGGGGGAGACCCAGTACTTC. It codes for CASSPPNEGETQYF. The complete variable domain, with remaining parts taken from reference TRBV19 and TRBJ2-5, reads DGGITQSPKYLFRKEGQNVTLSCEQNLNHDAMYWYRQDPGQGLRLIYYSQIVNDFQKGDIAEGYSVSREKKESFPLTVTSAQKNPTAFYLCASSPPNEGETQYFGPGTRLLVL.

In this sample, this clone turned up a few times. This chain connects TRBV2 to TRBJ2-7; tentatively, D is TRBD2 (5 bases). The germline V and J ends were trimmed by 6 bases and 0 bases, with 9 bases remaining between them. There are 13 residues in the CDR3. Per germline, CDR1 SNHLY and CDR2 FYNNEI. The CDR3 DNA sequence: TGTGCCAGCAGCGGGGTGGGCTCCTACGAGCAGTACTTC. It is translated as CASSGVGSYEQYF.

This chain joins TRBV2 and TRBJ2-2, with no clear D. Germline-derived CDR1 and CDR2 are SNHLY and FYNNEI. The CDR3 is 14 amino acids. V shed 2 bases and J shed 2 bases, with 6 bases lying between them. CDR3 nucleotides: TGTGCCAGCAGTGAAACCCGAAACACCGGGGAGCTGTTTTTT. This encodes CASSETRNTGELFF.

This clone was detected only a few times. The CDR3 coding sequence is TGTGCCAGCAGCTTGGAGCTTTCACCCCTCCACTTT. Protein sequence: CASSLELSPLHF. This sequence joins TRBV5-6 and TRBJ1-6, with unresolved D. The CDR3 runs 12 residues. CDR1 is SGHDT, CDR2 YYEEEE, per germline. Trimming stripped 0 bases from V and 9 bases from J, with 4 bases between.